This TCR beta chain was retrieved from a study of blood T cell repertoires in COVID-19. Study in general: Samples representing acute and convalescent COVID-19 were sourced from the United States, Italy and Spain. PBMCs, B-cell-depleted T cells, or T cells were the source of the cDNA or gDNA that made up the material.

In the source study's methods: Counts of nucleated cells, estimated from reference gene primer amplification, were obtained. Only in-frame clones appear in the TCRdb table, and some are missing; sequencing was by immunoSEQ multiplex PCR. V, J and clone size derive from that table, while D and trimming were established from the DNA sequence. Among 50,000 to 60,000 clones, about nine tenths were seen once, and the ten largest hold roughly 8.4%. This clone was seen once. Other DNA variants within this sample encode the same CDR3. Losses at the gene ends were 5 bases for V and 7 bases for J; bases not matched to a gene: 9. This CDR3 is 16 amino acids long. Germline V gene sequence: CDR1 LNHDA, CDR2 SQIVND (reference sequence).

The sequence derives from a man in his 60s with active COVID-19. Sequences were obtained from peripheral blood. The V and J genes are TRBV19 and TRBJ2-1; 12 positions agree with TRBD2. DNA of the CDR3: TGTGCCAGTAGTGGGCTAGCGGGAGGGCCAGGGAATGAGCAGTTCTTC. Residues: CASSGLAGGPGNEQFF.